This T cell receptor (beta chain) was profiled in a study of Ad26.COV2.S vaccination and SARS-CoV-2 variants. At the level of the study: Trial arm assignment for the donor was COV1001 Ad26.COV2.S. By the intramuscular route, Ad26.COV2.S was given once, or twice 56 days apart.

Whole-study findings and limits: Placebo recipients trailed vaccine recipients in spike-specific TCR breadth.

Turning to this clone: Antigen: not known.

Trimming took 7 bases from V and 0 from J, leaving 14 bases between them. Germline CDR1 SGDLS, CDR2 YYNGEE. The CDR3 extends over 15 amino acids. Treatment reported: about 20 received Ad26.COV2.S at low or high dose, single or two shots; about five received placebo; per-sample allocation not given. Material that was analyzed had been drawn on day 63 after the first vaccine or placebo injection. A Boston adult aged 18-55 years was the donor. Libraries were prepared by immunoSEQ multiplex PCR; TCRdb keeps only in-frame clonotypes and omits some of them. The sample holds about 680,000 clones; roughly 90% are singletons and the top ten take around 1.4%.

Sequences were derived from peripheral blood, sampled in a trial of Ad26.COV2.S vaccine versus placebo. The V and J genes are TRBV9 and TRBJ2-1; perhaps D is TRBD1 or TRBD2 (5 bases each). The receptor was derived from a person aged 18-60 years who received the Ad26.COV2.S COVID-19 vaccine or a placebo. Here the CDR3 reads CASELGRLSYNEQFF. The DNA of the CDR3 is TGTGCCAGCGAATTGGGACGCCTCTCCTACAATGAGCAGTTCTTC.